The 21 T cell receptor beta chains reported below all come from one sample, sequenced in a study of CD8+ T cells in alopecia areata. Once RNA had been extracted, it was reverse transcribed into cDNA to act as the sequencing template. Only in-frame clones appear in the TCRdb table, and some are missing; sequencing was by immunoSEQ multiplex PCR. The sample lists around 60,000 clones, under 60% occurring once. Treatment noted: oral pan-JAK inhibitor, 5-10 mg twice daily. Sample: CD8+ T cells sorted from blood, taken at roughly week 36, from a patient treated with tofacitinib. The receptor set was obtained from a human donor with alopecia areata.

The table lists this clone with a count of one. The chain recombines TRBV2 with TRBJ2-5, with D possibly being TRBD1 or TRBD2 (5 bases each). V shed 9 bases and J shed 9 bases, with 17 bases lying between them. This CDR3 comprises 12 residues. The V gene's germline CDR1 is SNHLY and CDR2 FYNNEI. The CDR3 nucleotides read TGTGCCAGTCTTGGGACCCTGAAGGCCCAGTACTTC. Translating it yields CASLGTLKAQYF. The full variable domain, with the rest looked up from reference TRBV2 and TRBJ2-5, is EPEVTQTPSHQVTQMGQEVILRCVPISNHLYFYWYRQILGQKVEFLVSFYNNEISEKSEIFDDQFSVERPDGSNFTLKIRSTKLEDSAMYFCASLGTLKAQYFGPGTRLLVL.

The rearrangement links TRBV29-1 to TRBJ1-2; TRBD1 might be the D (6 bases). Germline-derived CDR1 and CDR2 are SQVTM and ANQGSEA. V was shortened by 7 bases and J by 3 bases, with 15 bases between the two germline ends. There are 13 residues in the CDR3. This CDR3 reads CSAESGVHYGYTF. The CDR3 nucleotides are TGCAGCGCCGAGTCAGGGGTCCACTATGGCTACACCTTC.

V usage is TRBV7-8 and J usage is TRBJ2-7; D perhaps matches TRBD2 (6 bases). Germline values: CDR1 SGHVS, CDR2 FQNEAQ. The CDR3 has 14 residues. V shed 0 bases and J shed 6 bases, with 12 bases lying between them. CDR3 DNA sequence: TGTGCCAGCAGCTTAGCGTCGGCCGGGGGCGAGCAGTACTTC. Translating it yields CASSLASAGGEQYF.

The chain joins TRBV6-1 to TRBJ1-2, with a tentative D call TRBD1 (6 bases). This CDR3 comprises 12 residues. The germline V gene encodes CDR1 MNHNS and CDR2 SASEGT. Trimming left V 8 bases short and J 7 bases short, with 14 bases between. DNA of the CDR3: TGTGCCAGCGGGGGGCTAGGGCCTGGCTACACCTTC. Protein sequence: CASGGLGPGYTF.

The rearrangement links TRBV25-1 to TRBJ1-2, with D possibly being TRBD1 (5 bases). This CDR3 spans 15 amino acids. The germline gives CDR1 MGHDK, CDR2 SYGVNS. Trimming stripped 2 bases from V and 3 bases from J, with 13 bases between. In DNA, the CDR3 is TGTGCCAGCAGTGAAGTCGGCCAGGGCCACTATGGCTACACCTTC. Translation gives CASSEVGQGHYGYTF.

The chain couples TRBV27 to TRBJ2-2; maybe TRBD1 (7 bases). The CDR3 spans 14 residues. The ends were cut back, 7 bases at V and 7 bases at J, with 16 bases in the middle. The germline V gene encodes CDR1 MNHEY and CDR2 SMNVEV (reference sequence). The CDR3 protein is CASNVRGAGGELFF. CDR3 DNA sequence: TGTGCCAGCAATGTCAGGGGGGCTGGCGGGGAGCTGTTTTTT.

The V and J genes are TRBV29-1 and TRBJ2-7; TRBD2 aligns across 7 bases. V was pared by 0 bases and J by 5 bases, with 1 base of the junction left unmatched. This CDR3 has 12 amino acids. Germline assignment: CDR1 SQVTM and CDR2 ANQGSEA. The CDR3 loop reads CSVEEGGNEQYF. The DNA of the CDR3 is TGCAGCGTTGAAGAGGGAGGGAACGAGCAGTACTTC.

The genes are TRBV5-1 and TRBJ2-7, with D maybe TRBD2 (5 bases). CDR3 size: 15 residues. Germline V gene sequence: CDR1 SGHRS, CDR2 YFSETQ. Trimming pared 5 bases from V and 0 bases from J, leaving 15 bases between. The CDR3 nucleotides are TGCGCCAGCAGGCCTCGGACGGGAAGCTCCTACGAGCAGTACTTC. Translating it yields CASRPRTGSSYEQYF.

This chain joins TRBV5-6 and TRBJ2-4; 8 positions agree with TRBD1. The CDR3 has 16 residues. Trimming removed 4 bases from V and 2 bases from J; junction bases left unmatched: 8. The germline V gene encodes CDR1 SGHDT and CDR2 YYEEEE. The CDR3, as DNA: TGTGCCAGCAGCCTTCGGACAGGGAGAACCAAAAACATTCAGTACTTC. This sequence encodes CASSLRTGRTKNIQYF.

The gene calls are TRBV4-1 and TRBJ2-3; TRBD2 agrees at 11 bases. Looked up from germline, CDR1 is MGHRA and CDR2 is YSYEKL. V shed 0 bases, J shed 2 bases, and the junction held 4 bases outside the gene matches. This CDR3 has 17 residues. Here the CDR3 reads CASSQEGLAELTDTQYF. The CDR3 DNA reads TGCGCCAGCAGCCAAGAGGGACTAGCGGAGCTCACAGATACGCAGTATTTT.

The chain uses TRBV7-9 and TRBJ2-1; the D gene is possibly TRBD1 (6 bases). V was shortened by 1 base and J by 8 bases, with 12 bases between the two germline ends. CDR1 and CDR2 (germline): SEHNR, FQNEAQ (reference sequence). The CDR3 has 14 amino acids. This CDR3 reads CASSLERTGYEQFF. The DNA of the CDR3 is TGTGCCAGCAGCTTAGAAAGAACAGGGTATGAGCAGTTCTTC.

The rearrangement links TRBV29-1 to TRBJ2-2; D unresolved. Germline CDR1 is SQVTM and CDR2 is ANQGSEA. The CDR3 sequence is 15 residues long. V gave up 3 bases and J gave up 1 base, with 12 bases separating them. This CDR3 is CSVEDDWMNTGELFF. In DNA, the CDR3 is TGCAGCGTTGAGGACGACTGGATGAACACCGGGGAGCTGTTTTTT.

The chain links TRBV29-1 to TRBJ2-1, with D unresolved. The CDR3 sequence is 15 residues long. The ends were cut back, 0 bases at V and 1 base at J, with 10 bases in the middle. Germline CDR1 reads SQVTM; CDR2 reads ANQGSEA. This CDR3 is CSVEEEAGSYNEQFF. For the CDR3, the DNA is TGCAGCGTTGAAGAAGAAGCAGGATCCTACAATGAGCAGTTCTTC.

A few counts support this clone. V gene TRBV9 combines with J gene TRBJ2-3, with D possibly being TRBD1 (5 bases). This CDR3 has 14 residues. Trimming left V 4 bases short and J 2 bases short, with 11 bases between. The germline V gene encodes CDR1 SGDLS and CDR2 YYNGEE. In nucleotides, the CDR3 is TGTGCCAGCAGCAAGTGGGGCGACACAGATACGCAGTATTTT. The encoded protein is CASSKWGDTDTQYF. The complete variable domain, with remaining parts taken from reference TRBV9 and TRBJ2-3, reads DSGVTQTPKHLITATGQRVTLRCSPRSGDLSVYWYQQSLDQGLQFLIQYYNGEERAKGNILERFSAQQFPDLHSELNLSSLELGDSALYFCASSKWGDTDTQYFGPGTRLTVL.

This clone was seen a handful of times. The chain employs TRBV27 and TRBJ2-7; D unclear. The CDR3 contains 14 residues. Germline V CDR1 and CDR2: MNHEY, SMNVEV (reference sequence). V shed 5 bases and J shed 0 bases, with 11 bases lying between them. In DNA, the CDR3 is TGTGCCAGCAGTGACACGGAATTCTCCTACGAGCAGTACTTC. Translation gives CASSDTEFSYEQYF.

This sequence joins TRBV4-1 and TRBJ2-2, with D unresolved. This CDR3 contains 16 residues. Germline V gene lookup returns CDR1 MGHRA and CDR2 YSYEKL. V was clipped by 2 bases and J by 7 bases, with 17 bases between them. CDR3 amino acids: CASSQLMVGSFGELFF. CDR3 DNA sequence: TGCGCCAGCAGCCAATTGATGGTCGGTTCATTCGGGGAGCTGTTTTTT.

The chain links TRBV5-4 to TRBJ1-2; a possible D gene is TRBD1 (5 bases). The CDR3 spans 15 residues. Germline CDR1 reads SGHNT; CDR2 reads YYREEE (reference sequence). With 4 bases removed from V and 3 bases from J, the gap between germline ends came to 16 bases. CDR3 residues: CASSLDGGKHYGYTF. CDR3 in DNA: TGTGCCAGCAGCCTCGACGGGGGGAAGCACTATGGCTACACCTTC.

The chain employs TRBV9 and TRBJ2-7; the D gene is possibly TRBD2 (5 bases). Germline CDR1 reads SGDLS; CDR2 reads YYNGEE. Trimming pared 0 bases from V and 5 bases from J, leaving 12 bases between. The CDR3 spans 14 residues. CDR3 in DNA: TGTGCCAGCAGCGTAGGCTACAGCGGCAACGAGCAGTACTTC. It specifies CASSVGYSGNEQYF.

This rearrangement joins TRBV29-1 to TRBJ1-2; D perhaps matches TRBD1 (5 bases). Trimming took off 4 bases at V and 1 base at J, with 7 bases between the two ends. CDR3 length equals 12 residues. Germline V gene data show CDR1 as SQVTM and CDR2 as ANQGSEA. The chain's CDR3 is CSVGGDNYGYTF. CDR3 DNA: TGCAGCGTTGGAGGGGATAACTATGGCTACACCTTC.

V usage is TRBV2 and J usage is TRBJ2-1, with a weak D call TRBD1 (6 bases). From germline, CDR1 is SNHLY and CDR2 FYNNEI. V lost 8 bases and J 7 bases, leaving 21 bases between the germline ends. CDR3 length: 15 residues. This chain's CDR3 is CASPNREGPPNEQFF. The CDR3 region has the DNA TGTGCCAGCCCCAACAGGGAAGGGCCTCCTAATGAGCAGTTCTTC.

This clone was picked up a small number of times. The chain couples TRBV29-1 to TRBJ1-2, with D perhaps TRBD1 (6 bases). Trimming removed 4 bases from V and 3 bases from J, with 9 bases in between. CDR3 length: 12 amino acids. Germline loops: CDR1 SQVTM, CDR2 ANQGSEA. The CDR3 sequence is CSVVDRYYGYTF. For the CDR3, the DNA is TGCAGCGTTGTGGACAGATACTATGGCTACACCTTC. The entire variable domain, with the rest obtained from reference TRBV29-1 and TRBJ1-2, is as follows: SAVISQKPSRDICQRGTSLTIQCQVDSQVTMMFWYRQQPGQSLTLIATANQGSEATYESGFVIDKFPISRPNLTFSTLTVSNMSPEDSSIYLCSVVDRYYGYTFGSGTRLTVV.